Listed below are T cell receptor beta chains from one sample, sequenced in a study of cytomegalovirus exposure and HLA in healthy donors. Profiled with immunoSEQ multiplex PCR; TCRdb holds only in-frame clones, not every one. The sample holds some 130,000 clones; approximately 74% are singletons and the top ten take under 8.5%. The sequencing sample was made of PBMCs. These receptors originate from a male donor in good health and CMV-seronegative. Both conserved end residues are part of each CDR3. A D gene is named only where the DNA matches it firmly. Size tells how often a clone was seen (once, few, many) or the class of an expanded clone, and some rows leave it out.

V gene: TRBV28; clone size: NA; J gene: TRBJ2-4; D gene: NA; CDR3 DNA: TGTGCCAGCAGTTTTTCCCTAGCGATACCAACCTTAGCCAAAAACATTCAGTACTTC; CDR3 protein: CASSFSLAIPTLAKNIQYF
V gene: TRBV7-8; clone size: NA; J gene: TRBJ1-1; D gene: NA; CDR3 DNA: TGTGCCAGCAGAAGTCGCGGGGGGGGAGCTTTCTTT; CDR3 protein: CASRSRGGGAFF
V gene: TRBV6-6; clone size: few; J gene: TRBJ1-6; D gene: NA; CDR3 DNA: TGTGCCAGCAGTCCGGGGGTTCTTAATTCACCCCTCCACTTT; CDR3 protein: CASSPGVLNSPLHF
V gene: TRBV10-1; clone size: NA; J gene: TRBJ1-5; D gene: NA; CDR3 DNA: TGCGCCAGCAGTGGGATGATGAGGAACGTGGGTCAGCCCCAGCATTTT; CDR3 protein: CASSGMMRNVGQPQHF
V gene: TRBV18; clone size: few; J gene: TRBJ2-5; D gene: NA; CDR3 DNA: TGTGCCAGCTCACCACGAGCACCGGGACAAGGAGAGACCCAGTACTTC; CDR3 protein: CASSPRAPGQGETQYF
V gene: TRBV13; clone size: NA; J gene: TRBJ2-7; D gene: NA; CDR3 DNA: TGTGCCAGCAGCTCAATACAGGGAAAAGACTACGAGCAGTACTTC; CDR3 protein: CASSSIQGKDYEQYF
V gene: TRBV7-2; clone size: NA; J gene: TRBJ2-2; D gene: NA; CDR3 DNA: TGTGCCAGCAGCTTAGGGCAGGGCACCGGGGAGCTGTTTTTT; CDR3 protein: CASSLGQGTGELFF
V gene: TRBV11-3; clone size: NA; J gene: TRBJ2-5; D gene: TRBD1; CDR3 DNA: TGTGCCAGCAGCTCAAAGGACAGGGACCCAGAGACCCAGTACTTC; CDR3 protein: CASSSKDRDPETQYF
V gene: TRBV25-1; clone size: once; J gene: TRBJ2-3; D gene: TRBD2; CDR3 DNA: TGTGCCAGCAGCGCCTCTTTAGCGGGGAAAAGCACAGATACGCAGTATTTT; CDR3 protein: CASSASLAGKSTDTQYF
V gene: TRBV11-2; clone size: NA; J gene: TRBJ2-1; D gene: TRBD2; CDR3 DNA: TGTGCCAGCAGCCCCCTCGCAGGACTAGCATCCTATGAGCAGTTCTTC; CDR3 protein: CASSPLAGLASYEQFF
V gene: TRBV7-9; clone size: once; J gene: TRBJ1-1; D gene: NA; CDR3 DNA: TGTGCCAGCAGCGGACAGAGTATGAACACTGAAGCTTTCTTT; CDR3 protein: CASSGQSMNTEAFF
V gene: TRBV27; clone size: few; J gene: TRBJ2-1; D gene: TRBD2; CDR3 DNA: TGTGCCAGTCGACGTGGACTAGCGGGAGTTAGAGGGGATGAGCAGTTCTTC; CDR3 protein: CASRRGLAGVRGDEQFF
V gene: TRBV28; clone size: NA; J gene: TRBJ2-7; D gene: TRBD1; CDR3 DNA: TGTGCCAGCAGTTCCCCGGGACAGGGGGCTTTTAAGGTATACGAGCAGTACTTC; CDR3 protein: CASSSPGQGAFKVYEQYF
V gene: TRBV6-1; clone size: NA; J gene: TRBJ1-1; D gene: NA; CDR3 DNA: TGTGCCAGCAGACCGACAGGTCAGAACACTGAAGCTTTCTTT; CDR3 protein: CASRPTGQNTEAFF
V gene: TRBV4-1; clone size: NA; J gene: TRBJ2-2; D gene: NA; CDR3 DNA: TGCGCCAGCAGCCCACTGGGGGCGGTCACCGGGGAGCTGTTTTTT; CDR3 protein: CASSPLGAVTGELFF
V gene: TRBV28; clone size: once; J gene: TRBJ1-1; D gene: TRBD1; CDR3 DNA: TGTGCCAGCAGTCTGCCCCGGGACAGGCTAAGGGACACTGAAGCTTTCTTT; CDR3 protein: CASSLPRDRLRDTEAFF